The next 8 T cell receptor beta chains were all read from a single sample in a study of early T cells in non-severe SARS-CoV-2 infection. TCRdb re-called the 5' RACE reads with MiXCR, one entry per CDR3 protein. The profile shows some 96,000 distinct CDR3 sequences, approximately 13% of them singletons. Material for sequencing was whole blood. The receptors here all came from an adult who was a healthcare worker with PCR-confirmed SARS-CoV-2 infection or an uninfected control (not recorded which).

The sample holds many counts of this clonotype. V usage is TRBV20-1 and J usage is TRBJ2-1, with unresolved D. This CDR3 spans 16 amino acids. The V end lost 3 bases, the J end lost 0 bases, and 15 bases lay between the germline ends. CDR1 is DFQATT, CDR2 SNEGSKA, per germline (reference sequence). CDR3 DNA: TGCAGTGCTAGCATGTTTTGGCTAGACTCCTACAATGAGCAGTTCTTC. Protein sequence: CSASMFWLDSYNEQFF.

This sequence joins TRBV12-3 or TRBV12-4 and TRBJ1-1; a weak D match, TRBD1 (5 bases). Trimming left V 2 bases short and J 1 base short, with 8 bases between. CDR3 size: 14 residues. The CDR3 sequence: CASSLNGGNTEAFF. CDR3 nucleotide sequence: TGTGCCAGCAGTTTAAATGGGGGGAACACTGAAGCTTTCTTT.

In this sample, this clonotype turned up a few times. The gene calls are TRBV12-3 or TRBV12-4 and TRBJ2-6; D unresolved. V dropped 6 bases and J dropped 0 bases, with 18 bases sitting between them. CDR3 length: 18 residues. DNA for the CDR3: TGTGCCAGCAGCCCACCCGGGCGTCCTCACTCTGGGGCCAACGTCCTGACTTTC. Translated, it gives CASSPPGRPHSGANVLTF.

This clonotype was seen a few times. The chain recombines TRBV7-2 with TRBJ2-6; possibly TRBD1 or TRBD2 for D (5 bases each). The CDR3 is 18 residues long. V was clipped by 4 bases and J by 0 bases, with 16 bases between them. Germline values: CDR1 SGHTA, CDR2 FQGNSA. In DNA form, the CDR3 reads TGTGCCAGCAGCTCGGGGCCAGACGCGCGCTCTGGGGCCAACGTCCTGACTTTC. It is translated as CASSSGPDARSGANVLTF.

The gene calls are TRBV3-1 and TRBJ1-5; possibly TRBD1 for D (6 bases). In germline, CDR1 is LGHDT, CDR2 YNNKEL (reference sequence). Trimming pared 0 bases from V and 6 bases from J, leaving 12 bases between. The CDR3 is 15 residues long. CDR3 nucleotide sequence: TGTGCCAGCAGCCAAGATGGGGGCAGTGCTCAGCCCCAGCATTTT. Its protein product is CASSQDGGSAQPQHF.

The table lists this clonotype with many counts. The V gene is TRBV28, the J gene TRBJ2-3; 7 positions match TRBD2. The V gene's germline CDR1 is MDHEN and CDR2 SYDVKM. The CDR3 runs to 15 residues. The trim removed 8 bases at V and 5 bases at J, leaving 13 bases unmatched. CDR3 bases: TGTGCCAGCGACCATCAGCGGGGCGCCGGAGATACGCAGTATTTT. Translation gives CASDHQRGAGDTQYF. The entire variable domain, with the rest obtained from reference TRBV28 and TRBJ2-3, is as follows: DVKVTQSSRYLVKRTGEKVFLECVQDMDHENMFWYRQDPGLGLRLIYFSYDVKMKEKGDIPEGYSVSREKKERFSLILESASTNQTSMYLCASDHQRGAGDTQYFGPGTRLTVL.

Worth noting for this clonotype: Given the absence of the conserved phenylalanine or tryptophan at the CDR3 end, a read error is likely. V is TRBV6-5 and J is TRBJ2-3; no firm D call. With 0 bases removed from V and 6 bases from J, the gap between germline ends came to 10 bases. The CDR3 loop spans 14 amino acids. Germline loops: CDR1 MNHEY, CDR2 SVGAGI. The CDR3 loop is CASSYSMARDTQYL. The CDR3 region has the DNA TGTGCCAGCAGTTACTCGATGGCCAGGGATACGCAGTATCTT.

This clonotype was recorded a few times. Here the CDR3 reads CSVAWTSGIRNEQFF. CDR3 DNA sequence: TGCAGCGTTGCATGGACTAGCGGTATAAGGAATGAGCAGTTCTTC. The chain recombines TRBV29-1 with TRBJ2-1, with TRBD2 identical over 10 bases. Germline trimming cut 4 bases from V and 7 bases from J; bases unmatched to any gene: 10. This CDR3 comprises 15 residues. The V gene's germline CDR1 is SQVTM and CDR2 ANQGSEA.